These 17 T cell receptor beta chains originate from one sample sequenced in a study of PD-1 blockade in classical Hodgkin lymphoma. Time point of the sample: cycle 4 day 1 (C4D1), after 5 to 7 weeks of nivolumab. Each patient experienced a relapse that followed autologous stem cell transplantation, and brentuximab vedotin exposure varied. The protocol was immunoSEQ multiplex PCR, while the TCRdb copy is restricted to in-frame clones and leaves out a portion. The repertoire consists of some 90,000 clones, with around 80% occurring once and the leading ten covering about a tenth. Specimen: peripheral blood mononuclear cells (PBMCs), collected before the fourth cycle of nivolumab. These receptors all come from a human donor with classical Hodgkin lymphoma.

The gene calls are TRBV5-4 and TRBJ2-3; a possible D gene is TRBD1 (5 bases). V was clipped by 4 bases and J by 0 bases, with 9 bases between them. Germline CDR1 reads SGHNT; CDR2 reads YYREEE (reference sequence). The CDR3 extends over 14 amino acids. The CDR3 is CASSLRGSTDTQYF. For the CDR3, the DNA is TGTGCCAGCAGCCTAAGGGGAAGCACAGATACGCAGTATTTT.

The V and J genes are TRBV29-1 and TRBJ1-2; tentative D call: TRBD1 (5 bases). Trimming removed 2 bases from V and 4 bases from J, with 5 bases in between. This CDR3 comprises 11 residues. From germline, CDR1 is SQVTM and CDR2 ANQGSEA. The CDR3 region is CSVERGYGYTF. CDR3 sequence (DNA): TGCAGCGTTGAAAGGGGCTATGGCTACACCTTC. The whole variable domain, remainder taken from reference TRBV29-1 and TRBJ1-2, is SAVISQKPSRDICQRGTSLTIQCQVDSQVTMMFWYRQQPGQSLTLIATANQGSEATYESGFVIDKFPISRPNLTFSTLTVSNMSPEDSSIYLCSVERGYGYTFGSGTRLTVV.

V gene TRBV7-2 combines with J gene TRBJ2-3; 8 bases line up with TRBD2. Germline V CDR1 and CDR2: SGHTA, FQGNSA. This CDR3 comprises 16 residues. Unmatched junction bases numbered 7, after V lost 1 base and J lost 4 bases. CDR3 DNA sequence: TGTGCCAGCAGCTTAGGGGTCGGGGGGGCCGCAGATACGCAGTATTTT. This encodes CASSLGVGGAADTQYF.

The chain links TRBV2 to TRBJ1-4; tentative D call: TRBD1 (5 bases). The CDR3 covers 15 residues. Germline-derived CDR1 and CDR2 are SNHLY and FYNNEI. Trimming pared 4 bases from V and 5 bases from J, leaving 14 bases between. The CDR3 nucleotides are TGTGCCAGCAGTGTTGGGGGATCCCTAAATGAAAAACTGTTTTTT. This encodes CASSVGGSLNEKLFF. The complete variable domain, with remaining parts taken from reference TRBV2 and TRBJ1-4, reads EPEVTQTPSHQVTQMGQEVILRCVPISNHLYFYWYRQILGQKVEFLVSFYNNEISEKSEIFDDQFSVERPDGSNFTLKIRSTKLEDSAMYFCASSVGGSLNEKLFFGSGTQLSVL.

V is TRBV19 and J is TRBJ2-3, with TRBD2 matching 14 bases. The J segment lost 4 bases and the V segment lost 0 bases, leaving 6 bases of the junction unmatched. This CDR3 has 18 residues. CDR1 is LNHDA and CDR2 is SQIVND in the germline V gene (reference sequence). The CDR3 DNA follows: TGTGCCAGTAGTATAGATCCTGGGACTAGCGGGAGTTCAGATACGCAGTATTTT. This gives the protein CASSIDPGTSGSSDTQYF.

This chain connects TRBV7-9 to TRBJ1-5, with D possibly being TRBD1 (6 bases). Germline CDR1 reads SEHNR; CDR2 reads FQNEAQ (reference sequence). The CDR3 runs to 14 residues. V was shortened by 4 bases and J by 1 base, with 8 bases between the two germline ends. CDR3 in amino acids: CASSYGQSNQPQHF. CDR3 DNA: TGTGCCAGCAGCTATGGACAGAGCAATCAGCCCCAGCATTTT.

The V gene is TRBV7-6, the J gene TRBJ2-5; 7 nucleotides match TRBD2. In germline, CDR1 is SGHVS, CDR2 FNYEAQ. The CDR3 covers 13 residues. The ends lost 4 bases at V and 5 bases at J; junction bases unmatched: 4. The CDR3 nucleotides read TGTGCCAGCAGCTCCTGGGAGGGGGAGACCCAGTACTTC. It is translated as CASSSWEGETQYF.

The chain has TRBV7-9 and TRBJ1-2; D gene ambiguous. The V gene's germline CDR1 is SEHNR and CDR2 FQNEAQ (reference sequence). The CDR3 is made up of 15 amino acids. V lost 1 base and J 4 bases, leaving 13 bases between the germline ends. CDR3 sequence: CASSLGHPAGYGYTF. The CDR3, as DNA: TGTGCCAGCAGCTTAGGACACCCCGCTGGCTATGGCTACACCTTC.

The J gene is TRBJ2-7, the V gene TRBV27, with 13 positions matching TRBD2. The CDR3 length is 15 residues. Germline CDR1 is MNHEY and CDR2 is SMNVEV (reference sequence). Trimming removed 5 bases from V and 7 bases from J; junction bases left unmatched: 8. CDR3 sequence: CASSPGLAGILEQYF. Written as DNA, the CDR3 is TGTGCCAGCAGTCCGGGACTAGCGGGGATTTTGGAGCAGTACTTC.

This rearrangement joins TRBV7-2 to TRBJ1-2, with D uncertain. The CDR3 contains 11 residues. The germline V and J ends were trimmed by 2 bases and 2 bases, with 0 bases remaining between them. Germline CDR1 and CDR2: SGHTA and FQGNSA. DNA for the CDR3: TGTGCCAGCAGCTTAAACTATGGCTACACCTTC. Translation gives CASSLNYGYTF.

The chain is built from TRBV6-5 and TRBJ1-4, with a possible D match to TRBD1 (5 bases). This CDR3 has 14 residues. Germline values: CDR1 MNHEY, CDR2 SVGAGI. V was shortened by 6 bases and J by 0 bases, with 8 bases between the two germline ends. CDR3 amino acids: CASSRQPTNEKLFF. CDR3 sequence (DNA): TGTGCCAGCAGCCGACAGCCAACTAATGAAAAACTGTTTTTT.

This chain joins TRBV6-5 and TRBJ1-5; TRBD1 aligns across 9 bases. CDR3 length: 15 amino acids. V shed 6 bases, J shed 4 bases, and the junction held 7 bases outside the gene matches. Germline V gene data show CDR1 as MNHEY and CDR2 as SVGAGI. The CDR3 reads CASRRDREGNQPQHF. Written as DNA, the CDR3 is TGTGCCAGCAGGCGGGACAGGGAAGGGAATCAGCCCCAGCATTTT.

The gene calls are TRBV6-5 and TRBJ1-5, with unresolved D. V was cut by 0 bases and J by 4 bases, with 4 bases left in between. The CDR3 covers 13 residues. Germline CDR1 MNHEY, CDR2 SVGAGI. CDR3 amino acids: CASSYSTNQPQHF. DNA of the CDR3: TGTGCCAGCAGTTACTCCACGAATCAGCCCCAGCATTTT.

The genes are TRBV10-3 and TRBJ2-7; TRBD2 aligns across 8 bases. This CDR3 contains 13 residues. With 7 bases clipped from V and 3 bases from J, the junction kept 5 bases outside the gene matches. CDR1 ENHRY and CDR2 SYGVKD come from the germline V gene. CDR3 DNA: TGTGCCATCATTAGCGGGGATAACTACGAGCAGTACTTC. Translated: CAIISGDNYEQYF.

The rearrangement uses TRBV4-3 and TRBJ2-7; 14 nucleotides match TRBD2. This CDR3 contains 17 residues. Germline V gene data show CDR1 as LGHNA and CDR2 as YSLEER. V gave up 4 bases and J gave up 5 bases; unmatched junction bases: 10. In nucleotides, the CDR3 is TGCGCCAGCAGCCTCGGGACTAGCGGGAGTGTTAGTAACGAGCAGTACTTC. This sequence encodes CASSLGTSGSVSNEQYF.

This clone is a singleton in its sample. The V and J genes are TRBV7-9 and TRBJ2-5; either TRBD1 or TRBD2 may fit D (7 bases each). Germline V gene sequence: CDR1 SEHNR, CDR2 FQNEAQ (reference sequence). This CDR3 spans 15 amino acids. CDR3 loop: CAYQGGRQNQETQYF. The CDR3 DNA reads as TGTGCGTATCAGGGGGGGAGACAGAACCAAGAGACCCAGTACTTC.

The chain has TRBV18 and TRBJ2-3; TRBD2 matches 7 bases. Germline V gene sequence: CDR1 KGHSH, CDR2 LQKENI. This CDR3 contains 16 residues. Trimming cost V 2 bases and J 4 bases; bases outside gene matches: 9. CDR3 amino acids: CASSPSSGIGADTQYF. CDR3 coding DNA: TGTGCCAGCTCACCATCTAGCGGAATTGGCGCAGATACGCAGTATTTT.